A selection of T cell receptor beta chains follows, all from one sample in a study of blood T cell repertoires in COVID-19. Sequenced by immunoSEQ multiplex PCR; TCRdb stores in-frame clones only, minus some. This sample has about 250,000 clones; approximately 86% occur once, and the top ten carry approximately 4.9%. Specimen: peripheral blood. These receptors were obtained from a woman at least 80 years old with active or convalescent COVID-19. The CDR3 runs from the conserved cysteine through the conserved F or W. The order of the fields is D gene, J gene, clone size, V gene, CDR3 protein, CDR3 DNA. The D gene is left open where the match is weak. Size values are once, few and many counts, or a class for expanded clones, and some rows have none.

d_call: NA
j_call: TRBJ2-5
clone_size: NA
v_call: TRBV5-5
cdr3_aa: CASSLEGGGETQYF
cdr3_nt: TGTGCCAGCAGCTTGGAGGGGGGGGGTGAGACCCAGTACTTC

d_call: NA
j_call: TRBJ2-4
clone_size: NA
v_call: TRBV6-5
cdr3_aa: CASTWDTLNIQYF
cdr3_nt: TGTGCCAGCACCTGGGACACACTAAACATTCAGTACTTC

d_call: TRBD1
j_call: TRBJ1-1
clone_size: NA
v_call: TRBV5-1
cdr3_aa: CASSPGTGYLGSEAFF
cdr3_nt: TGCGCCAGCAGCCCCGGGACAGGGTATCTTGGCAGTGAAGCTTTCTTT

d_call: TRBD1
j_call: TRBJ1-1
clone_size: few
v_call: TRBV5-1
cdr3_aa: CASSWGQGGTEAFF
cdr3_nt: TGCGCCAGCAGCTGGGGACAGGGCGGCACTGAAGCTTTCTTT

d_call: NA
j_call: TRBJ2-2
clone_size: NA
v_call: TRBV3-1/TRBV3-2
cdr3_aa: CASSPRLDYGELFF
cdr3_nt: TGTGCCAGCAGCCCACGACTAGATTACGGGGAGCTGTTTTTT

d_call: NA
j_call: TRBJ1-6
clone_size: NA
v_call: TRBV3-1/TRBV3-2
cdr3_aa: CASSQSSANSPLHF
cdr3_nt: TGTGCCAGCAGCCAGTCATCTGCGAATTCACCCCTCCACTTT

d_call: NA
j_call: TRBJ1-1
clone_size: NA
v_call: TRBV5-1
cdr3_aa: CASSWGVEAFF
cdr3_nt: TGCGCCAGCAGCTGGGGAGTTGAAGCTTTCTTT

d_call: NA
j_call: TRBJ1-6
clone_size: NA
v_call: TRBV15
cdr3_aa: CATSRDYSGVSNSPLHF
cdr3_nt: TGTGCCACCAGCAGAGATTACTCGGGGGTTAGTAATTCACCCCTCCACTTT

d_call: NA
j_call: TRBJ2-1
clone_size: NA
v_call: TRBV10-3
cdr3_aa: CAISGRQYNEQFF
cdr3_nt: TGTGCCATCAGTGGCCGACAGTACAATGAGCAGTTCTTC

d_call: TRBD2
j_call: TRBJ2-3
clone_size: NA
v_call: TRBV9
cdr3_aa: CASSVGLAGAPWQYF
cdr3_nt: TGTGCCAGCAGCGTAGGGCTAGCGGGGGCCCCCTGGCAGTATTTT

d_call: TRBD2
j_call: TRBJ2-1
clone_size: NA
v_call: TRBV6-1
cdr3_aa: CASSETSGVQSEQFF
cdr3_nt: TGTGCCAGCAGTGAGACTAGCGGGGTCCAAAGTGAGCAGTTCTTC

d_call: NA
j_call: TRBJ1-3
clone_size: NA
v_call: TRBV18
cdr3_aa: CASSQDSTGNTIYF
cdr3_nt: TGTGCCAGCTCACAAGACAGTACTGGAAACACCATATATTTT

d_call: NA
j_call: TRBJ1-1
clone_size: NA
v_call: TRBV5-1
cdr3_aa: CASRYSTGNTEAFF
cdr3_nt: TGCGCCAGCAGATATTCGACAGGGAACACTGAAGCTTTCTTT

d_call: NA
j_call: TRBJ2-1
clone_size: NA
v_call: TRBV28
cdr3_aa: CASSLYSGNQFF
cdr3_nt: TGTGCCAGCAGTCTCTACAGTGGTAATCAGTTCTTC

d_call: TRBD1
j_call: TRBJ1-4
clone_size: NA
v_call: TRBV28
cdr3_aa: CASSSPRGTGEGEKLFF
cdr3_nt: TGTGCCAGCAGTTCACCCAGGGGGACAGGGGAGGGTGAAAAACTGTTTTTT

d_call: TRBD1
j_call: TRBJ1-2
clone_size: NA
v_call: TRBV28
cdr3_aa: CASRLDRGANYGYTF
cdr3_nt: TGTGCCAGCAGACTGGACAGGGGAGCTAACTATGGCTACACCTTC

d_call: NA
j_call: TRBJ1-5
clone_size: NA
v_call: TRBV19
cdr3_aa: CASSTTGYWDQPQHF
cdr3_nt: TGTGCCAGTAGTACTACAGGGTATTGGGATCAGCCCCAGCATTTT

d_call: NA
j_call: TRBJ1-5
clone_size: NA
v_call: TRBV19
cdr3_aa: CASSNQGNQPQHF
cdr3_nt: TGTGCCAGTAGTAATCAGGGAAATCAGCCCCAGCATTTT

d_call: NA
j_call: TRBJ2-7
clone_size: NA
v_call: TRBV27
cdr3_aa: CASKGHLSYEQYF
cdr3_nt: TGTGCCAGTAAAGGACACCTGAGCTACGAGCAGTACTTC

d_call: NA
j_call: TRBJ1-5
clone_size: NA
v_call: TRBV6-5
cdr3_aa: CASSYSHRADQPQHF
cdr3_nt: TGTGCCAGCAGTTACTCCCACAGGGCGGATCAGCCCCAGCATTTT

d_call: NA
j_call: TRBJ1-2
clone_size: NA
v_call: TRBV18
cdr3_aa: CASSPPNGYNGYTF
cdr3_nt: TGTGCCAGCTCACCACCGAACGGGTATAATGGCTACACCTTC

d_call: NA
j_call: TRBJ1-5
clone_size: NA
v_call: TRBV5-6
cdr3_aa: CASSLYGGTGNQPQHF
cdr3_nt: TGTGCCAGCAGCTTATACGGGGGGACCGGCAATCAGCCCCAGCATTTT

d_call: NA
j_call: TRBJ1-1
clone_size: NA
v_call: TRBV19
cdr3_aa: CASTAVPMNTEAFF
cdr3_nt: TGTGCCAGTACTGCGGTTCCTATGAACACTGAAGCTTTCTTT

d_call: NA
j_call: TRBJ1-2
clone_size: NA
v_call: TRBV7-2
cdr3_aa: CASSSNTLSGGYTF
cdr3_nt: TGTGCCAGCAGCTCCAATACCCTGTCGGGGGGCTACACCTTC

d_call: NA
j_call: TRBJ1-2
clone_size: NA
v_call: TRBV7-8
cdr3_aa: CASSRRTETNYGYTF
cdr3_nt: TGTGCCAGCAGCAGACGGACAGAAACTAACTATGGCTACACCTTC

d_call: NA
j_call: TRBJ2-2
clone_size: NA
v_call: TRBV6-5
cdr3_aa: CASRTMTGELFF
cdr3_nt: TGTGCCAGCAGAACAATGACCGGGGAGCTGTTTTTT

d_call: TRBD2
j_call: TRBJ2-7
clone_size: NA
v_call: TRBV7-2
cdr3_aa: CASSLEGTSGSRIRYF
cdr3_nt: TGTGCCAGCAGCTTAGAGGGGACTAGCGGGAGTAGGATCCGGTACTTC

d_call: TRBD1
j_call: TRBJ1-3
clone_size: NA
v_call: TRBV7-9
cdr3_aa: CASSSTGGRNTIYF
cdr3_nt: TGTGCCAGCAGCTCCACAGGGGGCCGAAACACCATATATTTT

d_call: NA
j_call: TRBJ2-1
clone_size: once
v_call: TRBV10-1
cdr3_aa: CASTTGRPKINEQFF
cdr3_nt: TGCGCCAGCACAACTGGGCGACCGAAAATCAATGAGCAGTTCTTC

d_call: NA
j_call: TRBJ1-4
clone_size: NA
v_call: TRBV2
cdr3_aa: CASSEIGGFNEKLFF
cdr3_nt: TGTGCCAGCAGTGAAATAGGAGGGTTTAATGAAAAACTGTTTTTT

d_call: NA
j_call: TRBJ1-1
clone_size: NA
v_call: TRBV14
cdr3_aa: CASSLVRGTEAFF
cdr3_nt: TGTGCCAGCAGCCTAGTTCGGGGAACTGAAGCTTTCTTT

d_call: NA
j_call: TRBJ2-3
clone_size: NA
v_call: TRBV30
cdr3_aa: CAWSQKGAGDTQYF
cdr3_nt: TGTGCCTGGAGCCAAAAAGGGGCAGGAGATACGCAGTATTTT

d_call: NA
j_call: TRBJ2-7
clone_size: NA
v_call: TRBV27
cdr3_aa: CASSSPYTSSLYEQYF
cdr3_nt: TGTGCCAGCAGTTCCCCGTACACATCTTCCTTGTACGAGCAGTACTTC

d_call: TRBD1
j_call: TRBJ2-2
clone_size: NA
v_call: TRBV25-1
cdr3_aa: CASRPTGFSPGELFF
cdr3_nt: TGTGCCAGCAGGCCGACAGGGTTTTCACCCGGGGAGCTGTTTTTT

d_call: NA
j_call: TRBJ1-2
clone_size: NA
v_call: TRBV4-2
cdr3_aa: CASSPREGSGYTF
cdr3_nt: TGTGCCAGCAGTCCTAGGGAGGGTTCCGGCTACACCTTC

d_call: NA
j_call: TRBJ1-1
clone_size: NA
v_call: TRBV7-9
cdr3_aa: CATRGRLNTEAFF
cdr3_nt: TGTGCCACGCGAGGGCGACTGAACACTGAAGCTTTCTTT

d_call: NA
j_call: TRBJ2-3
clone_size: once
v_call: TRBV19
cdr3_aa: CASSIRGVRGTYHTQYF
cdr3_nt: TGTGCCAGTAGTATTCGGGGAGTAAGGGGGACCTATCATACGCAGTATTTT

d_call: NA
j_call: TRBJ1-4
clone_size: NA
v_call: TRBV28
cdr3_aa: CASSRPRGGEKLFF
cdr3_nt: TGTGCCAGCAGTCGCCCCAGAGGTGGTGAAAAACTGTTTTTT

d_call: NA
j_call: TRBJ2-1
clone_size: NA
v_call: TRBV3-1/TRBV3-2
cdr3_aa: CASSQVLLVSYNEQFF
cdr3_nt: TGTGCCAGCAGCCAAGTTTTGTTAGTCTCCTACAATGAGCAGTTCTTC

d_call: NA
j_call: TRBJ2-6
clone_size: NA
v_call: TRBV10-3
cdr3_aa: CAISEVRSGANVLTF
cdr3_nt: TGTGCCATCAGTGAAGTGCGGTCTGGGGCCAACGTCCTGACTTTC

d_call: NA
j_call: TRBJ2-3
clone_size: NA
v_call: TRBV6-5
cdr3_aa: CASRPRGGPDTQYF
cdr3_nt: TGTGCCAGCAGGCCGAGGGGGGGACCAGATACGCAGTATTTT

d_call: NA
j_call: TRBJ1-5
clone_size: NA
v_call: TRBV6-5
cdr3_aa: CASRGGDQPQHF
cdr3_nt: TGTGCCAGCAGGGGGGGTGATCAGCCCCAGCATTTT

d_call: NA
j_call: TRBJ1-1
clone_size: NA
v_call: TRBV30
cdr3_aa: CAWSSRVGDTEAFF
cdr3_nt: TGTGCCTGGAGTTCGAGGGTCGGGGACACTGAAGCTTTCTTT

d_call: NA
j_call: TRBJ1-2
clone_size: NA
v_call: TRBV10-3
cdr3_aa: CAIKAGNYGYTF
cdr3_nt: TGTGCCATCAAGGCGGGAAACTATGGCTACACCTTC

d_call: TRBD1
j_call: TRBJ2-7
clone_size: NA
v_call: TRBV10-3
cdr3_aa: CAISGTGAFEQYF
cdr3_nt: TGTGCCATCAGTGGGACAGGGGCTTTCGAGCAGTACTTC

d_call: NA
j_call: TRBJ1-2
clone_size: NA
v_call: TRBV2
cdr3_aa: CASNLNGGGYTF
cdr3_nt: TGTGCCAGCAACCTAAACGGAGGCGGCTACACCTTC

d_call: NA
j_call: TRBJ2-1
clone_size: NA
v_call: TRBV18
cdr3_aa: CASSPPSGDSPFSYNEQFF
cdr3_nt: TGTGCCAGCTCACCACCGTCGGGGGACTCGCCTTTCTCCTACAATGAGCAGTTCTTC

d_call: NA
j_call: TRBJ1-5
clone_size: NA
v_call: TRBV28
cdr3_aa: CASRAGSNQPQHF
cdr3_nt: TGTGCCAGCAGGGCCGGGAGCAATCAGCCCCAGCATTTT

d_call: NA
j_call: TRBJ2-1
clone_size: NA
v_call: TRBV11-2
cdr3_aa: CASSSTRVLLYNEQFF
cdr3_nt: TGTGCCAGCAGCTCTACCCGGGTCCTTCTTTACAATGAGCAGTTCTTC

d_call: TRBD1
j_call: TRBJ1-1
clone_size: NA
v_call: TRBV5-1
cdr3_aa: CASSFDRDTEAFF
cdr3_nt: TGCGCCAGCAGCTTTGACAGGGACACTGAAGCTTTCTTT